This TCR beta chain originates from a study of blood T cell repertoires in COVID-19 (dated by TCRdb to between 2020 and 2021). The study in broad terms: Collaborator samples came from the United States, Italy and Spain and covered acute and convalescent phases of COVID-19. The material from the prospective study consisted of cDNA or gDNA derived from T cells, B-cell-depleted T cells, or PBMCs. The dataset comprised deeply sampled blood TCRbeta repertoires from subjects exposed to, actively infected with, or recovered from COVID-19. The repertoires were released in a freely available public database meant as a resource for research on the immune response to SARS-CoV-2. The samples were drawn from the first 160 participants of the ongoing ImmuneRACE study and from more than 1,000 subjects provided by 6 global collaborators. Nearly every sample came with metadata listing a de-identified subject ID, COVID-19 status, age in years and sex. HLA class I and class II types, where available, came from metadata supplied by the sample provider rather than from assay-based typing.

Participants in the prospective study were aged 18 to 89 years, lived in 20 to 25 United States geographic areas, and enrolled through a virtual design. Cohort assignment in the prospective study relied on participant-reported clinical history from a screening survey and a study questionnaire. In the prospective study, mobile phlebotomists collected whole blood, serum and a nasopharyngeal or oropharyngeal swab from each participant. Prospective study participants could optionally give additional blood draws and questionnaires over an approximately two-month period. Blood samples from the prospective study were shipped frozen or at room temperature prior to DNA extraction. Only one count was recorded for this clone. Its binding antigen is unknown. Base qualities are missing; no much larger clone stands one base away. TCRbeta CDR3 regions were amplified from genomic DNA using the immunoSEQ Assay, a bias-controlled multiplex PCR. For the original study's pipeline: Within the assay, amplification of reference gene primers was used to estimate how many nucleated cells each sample contained. To quantify the absolute abundance of each unique TCRbeta CDR3 rearrangement, sequence reads were collapsed and filtered. For each sample, productive Simpson clonality was calculated as the square root of Simpson's diversity index over productive rearrangements. The immuneACCESS repertoire file appears here via TCRdb, limited to in-frame rearrangements. These files lack a portion of the clones; in checked studies, under half of the deficit traces to unresolved V genes, and the cause of the others is not known. From that table come the V and J calls and clone size; the DNA was used to work out D and trimming. This sample lists 200,000 to 250,000 clones; about nine tenths were detected once. The ten biggest clones cover 2% to 3% of the sample.

The CDR3, cysteine through phenylalanine, is 15 amino acids long. Only CDR3 DNA remains: 45 bases, in frame from the first base. As encoded in the germline V gene, CDR1 is SGHRS while CDR2 is YFSETQ. The junction shows trimming of 2 bases on V and 0 bases on J, plus 11 bases between the germline ends. The research as a whole found: The amount of clinical and demographic metadata varied by source and participant and was provided uncurated.

The V and J genes are TRBV5-1 and TRBJ1-1; the D gene cannot be named for sure. The sequence came from a woman aged 25 to 39 with acute COVID-19. The sample taken for sequencing was PBMCs or T cells enriched from blood (not recorded which). The CDR3 is CASSFEDWVNTEAFF. The bases read TGCGCCAGCAGCTTTGAGGACTGGGTGAACACTGAAGCTTTCTTT.